Here is one T cell receptor beta chain with its context. The antigen is unknown. This entry is derived from a study of post-analysis software for immune sequencing data. Findings of the study overall: Clustering by F measure revealed strong co-clustering among samples prepared together in one batch. Comparison of patients with controls showed five TRBV segments more frequent in patients, TRBV5-6, TRBV5-1 and TRBV20-1 among them. There was significantly lower normalized Chao1 diversity in multiple sclerosis patients than in controls.

Unique molecular identifiers tagged the TCR beta cDNA libraries. TCRdb reprocessed the PCR reads with MiXCR, giving one entry per CDR3 protein. The sample includes 750,000 to 900,000 distinct CDR3 sequences, roughly 46% of them seen just once. The CDR3 extends over 13 amino acids. V gave up 0 bases and J gave up 8 bases, with 8 bases separating them. Germline CDR1 reads SGHTA; CDR2 reads FQGNSA. The chain recombines TRBV7-2 with TRBJ2-1; D call uncertain. Input material: blood. The TCR sequence derives from a girl under 18 with multiple sclerosis. The CDR3 coding sequence is TGTGCCAGCAGCTTAGCCCCCCGGGATGAGCAGTTCTTC. Protein: CASSLAPRDEQFF.